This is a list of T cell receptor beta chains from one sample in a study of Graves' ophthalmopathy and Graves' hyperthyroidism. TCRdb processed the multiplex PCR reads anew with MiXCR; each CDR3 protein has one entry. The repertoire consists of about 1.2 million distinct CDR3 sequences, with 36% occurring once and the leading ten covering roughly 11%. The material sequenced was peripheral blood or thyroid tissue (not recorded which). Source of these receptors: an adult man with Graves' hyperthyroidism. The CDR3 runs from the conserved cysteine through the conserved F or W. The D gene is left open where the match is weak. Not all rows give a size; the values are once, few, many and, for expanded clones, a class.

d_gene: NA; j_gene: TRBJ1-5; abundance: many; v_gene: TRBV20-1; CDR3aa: CSARGQLGQPQHF; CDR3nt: TGCAGTGCTAGAGGACAGTTGGGTCAGCCCCAGCATTTT
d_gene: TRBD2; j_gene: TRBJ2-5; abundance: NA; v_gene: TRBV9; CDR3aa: CASSQQAGEETQYF; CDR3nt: TGTGCCAGCAGCCAGCAGGCGGGGGAAGAGACCCAGTACTTC
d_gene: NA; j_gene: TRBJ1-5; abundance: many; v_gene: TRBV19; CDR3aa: CASSARDNQPQHF; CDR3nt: TGTGCCAGTAGTGCCAGGGACAATCAGCCCCAGCATTTT
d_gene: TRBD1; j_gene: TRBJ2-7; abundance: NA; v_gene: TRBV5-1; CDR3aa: CASRLGQGGEQYF; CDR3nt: TGCGCCAGCAGATTGGGACAGGGGGGCGAGCAGTACTTC
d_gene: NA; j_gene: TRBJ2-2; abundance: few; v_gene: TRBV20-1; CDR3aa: CSARDRGGPNTGELFF; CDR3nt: TGCAGTGCTAGAGATCGCGGAGGCCCGAACACCGGGGAGCTGTTTTTT
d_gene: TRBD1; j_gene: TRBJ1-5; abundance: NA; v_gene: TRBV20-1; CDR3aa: CSATGQGFYEHF; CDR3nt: TGCAGTGCTACGGGACAGGGTTTCTACGAGCATTTT
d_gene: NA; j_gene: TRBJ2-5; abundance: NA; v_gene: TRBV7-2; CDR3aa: CASTSVPGSNQPQYF; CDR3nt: TGTGCCAGCACCAGTGTTCCGGGTAGCAATCAGCCCCAGTACTTC
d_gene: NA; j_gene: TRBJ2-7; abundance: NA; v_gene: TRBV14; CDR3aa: CASSPRMGVSYEQYF; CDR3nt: TGTGCCAGCAGCCCTCGAATGGGCGTATCCTACGAGCAGTACTTC
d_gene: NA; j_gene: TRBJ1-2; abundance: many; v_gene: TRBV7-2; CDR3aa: CASSLLPGANYGYTF; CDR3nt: TGTGCCAGCAGCTTATTACCAGGCGCTAACTATGGCTACACCTTC
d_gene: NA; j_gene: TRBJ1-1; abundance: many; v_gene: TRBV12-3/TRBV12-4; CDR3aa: CASSLADSGFEAFF; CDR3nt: TGTGCCAGCAGTTTAGCGGACAGTGGATTTGAAGCTTTCTTT
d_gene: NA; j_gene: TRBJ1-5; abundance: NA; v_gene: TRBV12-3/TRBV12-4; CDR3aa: CASSLADSRSQPQHF; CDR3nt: TGTGCCAGCAGTTTGGCAGACAGCAGGAGTCAGCCCCAGCATTTT
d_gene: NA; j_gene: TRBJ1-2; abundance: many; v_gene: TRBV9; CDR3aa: CASSVVPVGGGSYTF; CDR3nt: TGTGCCAGCAGCGTAGTCCCTGTAGGGGGAGGCAGCTACACCTTC
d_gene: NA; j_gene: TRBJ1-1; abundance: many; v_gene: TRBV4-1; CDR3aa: CASSGPLKGTEAFF; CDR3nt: TGCGCCAGCTCCGGGCCCCTAAAGGGCACTGAAGCTTTCTTT
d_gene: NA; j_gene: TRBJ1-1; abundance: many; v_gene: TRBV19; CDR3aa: CASSIAQTVNTEAFF; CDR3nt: TGTGCCAGTAGTATAGCCCAGACAGTGAACACTGAAGCTTTCTTT
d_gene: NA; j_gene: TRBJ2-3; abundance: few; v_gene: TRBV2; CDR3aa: CASSQPDTQYF; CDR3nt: TGTGCCAGCAGTCAACCTGATACGCAGTATTTT
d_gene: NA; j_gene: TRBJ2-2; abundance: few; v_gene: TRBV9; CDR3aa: CASSETKAVTGELFF; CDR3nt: TGTGCCAGCAGCGAGACTAAAGCGGTCACCGGGGAGCTGTTTTTT
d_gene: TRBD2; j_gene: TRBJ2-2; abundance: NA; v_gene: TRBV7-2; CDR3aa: CASSQDWASGKTGELFF; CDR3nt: TGTGCCAGCAGCCAAGATTGGGCTAGCGGGAAGACCGGGGAGCTGTTTTTT
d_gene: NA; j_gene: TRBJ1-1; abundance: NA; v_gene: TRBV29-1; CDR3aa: CSPISESGIFNSEAFF; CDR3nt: TGCAGCCCCATCAGTGAGTCTGGGATCTTCAACTCTGAAGCTTTCTTT
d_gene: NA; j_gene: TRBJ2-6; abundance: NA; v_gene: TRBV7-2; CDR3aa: CASSTRANVLTF; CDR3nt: TGTGCCAGCAGCACCCGGGCCAACGTCCTGACTTTC
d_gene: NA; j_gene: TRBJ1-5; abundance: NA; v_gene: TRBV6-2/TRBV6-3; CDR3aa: CASSYSGSLNQPQHF; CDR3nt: TGTGCCAGCAGTTACTCGGGGTCCCTCAATCAGCCCCAGCATTTT
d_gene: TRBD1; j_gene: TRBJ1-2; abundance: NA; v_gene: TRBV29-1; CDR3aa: CSVKRQGTGFGYTF; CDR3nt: TGCAGCGTTAAAAGGCAGGGGACAGGGTTCGGCTACACCTTC
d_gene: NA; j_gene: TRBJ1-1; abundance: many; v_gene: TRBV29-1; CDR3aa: CSVAWGMNTEAFF; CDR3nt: TGCAGCGTTGCCTGGGGCATGAACACTGAAGCTTTCTTT
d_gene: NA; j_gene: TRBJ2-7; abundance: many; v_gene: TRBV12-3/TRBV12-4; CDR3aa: CASSQEVYEQYF; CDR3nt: TGTGCCAGCAGTCAGGAGGTCTACGAGCAGTACTTC
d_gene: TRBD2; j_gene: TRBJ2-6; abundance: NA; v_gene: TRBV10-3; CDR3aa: CAISESGGDVLTF; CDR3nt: TGTGCCATCAGTGAGTCGGGGGGGGACGTCCTGACTTTC
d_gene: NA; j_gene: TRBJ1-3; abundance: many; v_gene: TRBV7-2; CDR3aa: CASSPQGIGNTIYF; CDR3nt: TGTGCCAGCAGCCCACAGGGAATAGGGAACACCATATATTTT
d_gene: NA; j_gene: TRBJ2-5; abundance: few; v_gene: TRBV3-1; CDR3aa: CASSQDAWADTYF; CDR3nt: TGTGCCAGCAGCCAAGATGCATGGGCAGATACTTACTTC
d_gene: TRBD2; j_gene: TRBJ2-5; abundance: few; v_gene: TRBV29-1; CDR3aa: CSVPGGGETQYF; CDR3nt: TGCAGCGTTCCGGGGGGGGGAGAGACCCAGTACTTC
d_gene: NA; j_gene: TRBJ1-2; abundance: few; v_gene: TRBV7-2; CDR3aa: CASSQLFGAGRRYGYTF; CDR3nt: TGTGCCAGCAGCCAACTCTTTGGGGCAGGGCGACGGTATGGCTACACCTTC
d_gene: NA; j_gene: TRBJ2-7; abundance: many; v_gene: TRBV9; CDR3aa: CASPCGDYEQYF; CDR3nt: TGTGCCAGCCCCTGTGGGGACTACGAGCAGTACTTC
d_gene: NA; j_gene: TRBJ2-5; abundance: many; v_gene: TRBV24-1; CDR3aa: CATSDPTHPQGTQYF; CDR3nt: TGTGCCACCAGTGACCCGACCCATCCCCAAGGGACCCAGTACTTC
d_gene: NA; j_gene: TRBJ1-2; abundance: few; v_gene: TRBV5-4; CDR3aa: CASSLVSSQGYTF; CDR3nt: TGTGCCAGCAGCTTAGTATCCAGTCAAGGCTACACCTTC
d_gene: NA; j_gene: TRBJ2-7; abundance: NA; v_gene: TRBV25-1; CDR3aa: CASRPRDAGYEQYF; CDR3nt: TGTGCCAGCAGGCCCCGGGACGCTGGCTACGAGCAGTACTTC
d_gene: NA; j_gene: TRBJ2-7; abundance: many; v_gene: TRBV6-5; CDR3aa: CASSRTSETGRDEQYF; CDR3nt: TGTGCCAGCAGTAGGACTTCCGAGACAGGGAGGGACGAGCAGTACTTC
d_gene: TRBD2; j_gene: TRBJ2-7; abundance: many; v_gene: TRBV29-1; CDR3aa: CSVAGPESEQYF; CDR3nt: TGCAGCGTAGCGGGACCCGAGTCCGAGCAGTACTTC
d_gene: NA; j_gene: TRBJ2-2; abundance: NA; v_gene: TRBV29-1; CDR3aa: CSLGSQTGELFF; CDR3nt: TGCAGCTTGGGAAGTCAGACCGGGGAGCTGTTTTTT
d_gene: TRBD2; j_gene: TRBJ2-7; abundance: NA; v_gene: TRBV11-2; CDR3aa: CASSLFIGSSGYYEQYF; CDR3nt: TGTGCCAGCAGCTTATTTATAGGTTCTAGCGGCTACTACGAGCAGTACTTC
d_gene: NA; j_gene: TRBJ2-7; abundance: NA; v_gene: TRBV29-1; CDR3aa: CSVRGGSHEQYF; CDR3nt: TGCAGCGTGAGGGGGGGTTCCCACGAGCAGTACTTC
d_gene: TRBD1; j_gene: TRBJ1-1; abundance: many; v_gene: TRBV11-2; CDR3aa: CASSPRTGGNTEAFF; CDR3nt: TGTGCCAGCAGCCCCCGGACAGGTGGGAACACTGAAGCTTTCTTT
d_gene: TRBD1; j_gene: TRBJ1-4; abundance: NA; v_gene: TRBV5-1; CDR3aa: CASSRGGDRGLSGKLFF; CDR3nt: TGCGCCAGCAGCCGGGGGGGCGACAGGGGCCTTTCTGGAAAACTGTTTTTT
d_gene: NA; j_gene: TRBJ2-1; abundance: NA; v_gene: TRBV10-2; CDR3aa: CASSEIGGTYNEQFF; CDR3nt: TGCGCCAGCAGTGAGATTGGCGGCACATACAATGAGCAGTTCTTC
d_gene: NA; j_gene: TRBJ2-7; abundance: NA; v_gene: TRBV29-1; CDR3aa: CNIGPTMYEQYF; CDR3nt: TGCAACATTGGACCGACTATGTACGAGCAGTACTTC
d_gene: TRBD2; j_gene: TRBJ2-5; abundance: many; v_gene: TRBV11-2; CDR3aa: CASSPMTSGRGETQYF; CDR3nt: TGTGCCAGCAGCCCAATGACTAGCGGGAGGGGGGAGACCCAGTACTTC
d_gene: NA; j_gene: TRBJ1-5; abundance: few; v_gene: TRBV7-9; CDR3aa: CASSYGGAQHF; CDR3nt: TGTGCCAGCAGTTATGGAGGAGCCCAGCATTTT
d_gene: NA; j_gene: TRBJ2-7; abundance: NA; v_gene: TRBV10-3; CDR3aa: CASSSRQTYYEQYYEQYF; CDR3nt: TGTGCCAGCAGTTCCAGACAGACATACTACGAGCAGTACTACGAGCAGTACTTC
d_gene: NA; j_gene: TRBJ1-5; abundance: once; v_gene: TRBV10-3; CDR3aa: CASTSTAQPQHF; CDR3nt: TGTGCCAGTACGTCAACGGCTCAGCCCCAGCATTTT
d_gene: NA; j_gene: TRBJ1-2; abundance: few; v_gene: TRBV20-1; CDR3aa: CSTQRGNYGYTF; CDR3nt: TGCAGTACACAGCGGGGGAACTATGGCTACACCTTC
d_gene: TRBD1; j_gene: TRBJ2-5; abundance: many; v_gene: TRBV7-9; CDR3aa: CASSSGTAAEQETQYF; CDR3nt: TGTGCCAGCAGCTCCGGGACAGCCGCAGAACAAGAGACCCAGTACTTC
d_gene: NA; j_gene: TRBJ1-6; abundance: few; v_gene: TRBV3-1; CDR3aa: CASSQKRGAYSPLHF; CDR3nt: TGTGCCAGCAGCCAAAAAAGGGGGGCCTATTCACCCCTCCACTTT
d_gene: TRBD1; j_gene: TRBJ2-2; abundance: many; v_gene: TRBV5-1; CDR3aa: CASSLLNRDSGELFF; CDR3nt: TGCGCCAGCAGCTTACTAAACCGGGACAGCGGGGAGCTGTTTTTT
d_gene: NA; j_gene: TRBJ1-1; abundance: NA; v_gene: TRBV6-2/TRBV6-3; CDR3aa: CASSNHLWGQNTEAFF; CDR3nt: TGTGCCAGCAGTAACCACCTCTGGGGCCAGAACACTGAAGCTTTCTTT
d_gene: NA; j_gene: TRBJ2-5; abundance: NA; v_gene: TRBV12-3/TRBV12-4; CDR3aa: CASSLSPGTQREETQYF; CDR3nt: TGTGCCAGCAGTTTATCACCCGGGACTCAACGCGAAGAGACCCAGTACTTC